Below are 17 T cell receptor beta chains sequenced from a single sample in a study of blood T cell repertoires in COVID-19. The method was immunoSEQ multiplex PCR; TCRdb's version includes in-frame clones alone and lacks a portion of them. The sample lists under 20,000 clones, 82% occurring once. Sequenced material: peripheral blood. The receptors stem from an elderly man with active COVID-19.

J is TRBJ2-2 and V is TRBV30, with D perhaps matching TRBD2 (6 bases). The germline V gene encodes CDR1 GTSNPN and CDR2 SVGIG (reference sequence). This CDR3 is 15 amino acids long. V dropped 4 bases and J dropped 1 base, with 13 bases sitting between them. The CDR3 region has the DNA TGTGCCTGGATACGGGGGATTGGGAACACCGGGGAGCTGTTTTTT. This translates into CAWIRGIGNTGELFF.

This chain joins TRBV10-3 and TRBJ2-7; D possibly corresponds to TRBD1 (6 bases). CDR3 length equals 15 residues. CDR1 is ENHRY, CDR2 SYGVKD, per germline. The V end was cut by 2 bases, the J end by 2 bases, with 13 bases between. DNA for the CDR3: TGTGCCATCAGTGAGGGTGTGGCAGGGGCCTACGAGCAGTACTTC. Encoded protein: CAISEGVAGAYEQYF.

V and J are TRBV5-1 and TRBJ1-1; 8 nucleotides align to TRBD1. The germline CDR1 and CDR2 sequences are SGHRS and YFSETQ. The CDR3 sequence is 14 residues long. Trimming took 6 bases from V and 4 from J; bases not matched to a gene: 8. The CDR3 sequence is CASNIGQGSTEAFF. The CDR3 DNA reads as TGCGCCAGCAACATAGGACAGGGTTCCACTGAAGCTTTCTTT.

By frequency in the sample, this clone is medium-sized. The chain has TRBV5-1 and TRBJ2-7; weak D call: TRBD1 (6 bases). V lost 3 bases and J lost 1, with 8 bases in between. CDR1 and CDR2 from the germline V gene are SGHRS and YFSETQ. The CDR3 length is 13 residues. Written as DNA, the CDR3 is TGCGCCAGCAGCTGGGACAAGTCCTACGAGCAGTACTTC. Residues: CASSWDKSYEQYF.

V gene TRBV29-1 combines with J gene TRBJ2-5; 9 bases are a match to TRBD1. Trimming took 3 bases from V and 6 from J; bases not matched to a gene: 5. CDR1 and CDR2 (germline): SQVTM, ANQGSEA. This CDR3 is 13 amino acids long. CDR3 sequence reads: CSVDPTGGQTQYF. DNA of the CDR3: TGCAGCGTTGACCCGACAGGGGGACAGACCCAGTACTTC. The full variable domain, rest sourced from reference TRBV29-1 and TRBJ2-5, is SAVISQKPSRDICQRGTSLTIQCQVDSQVTMMFWYRQQPGQSLTLIATANQGSEATYESGFVIDKFPISRPNLTFSTLTVSNMSPEDSSIYLCSVDPTGGQTQYFGPGTRLLVL.

The chain joins TRBV2 to TRBJ1-5; D not resolved. V was cut by 4 bases and J by 0 bases, with 4 bases left in between. The CDR3 covers 13 residues. The germline gives CDR1 SNHLY, CDR2 FYNNEI. The CDR3 is CASSVSSNQPQHF. The CDR3 bases are TGTGCCAGCAGTGTGAGTAGCAATCAGCCCCAGCATTTT.

The chain has TRBV10-1 and TRBJ2-7, with 8 bases fitting TRBD1. This CDR3 has 16 amino acids. V was clipped by 6 bases and J by 1 base; unmatched bases: 11. Germline V CDR1 and CDR2: WNHNN, SYGVQD (reference sequence). This chain's CDR3 is CASRNINRGESYEQYF. The CDR3, as DNA: TGCGCCAGCAGAAATATCAACAGGGGGGAATCCTACGAGCAGTACTTC.

The chain recombines TRBV2 with TRBJ2-7; 7 bases align to TRBD2. V shed 5 bases and J 3 bases; nucleotides not matched to a gene: 7. In germline, CDR1 is SNHLY, CDR2 FYNNEI. The length of the CDR3 is 14 residues. CDR3 region: CASSRGSTLYEQYF. CDR3 bases: TGTGCCAGCAGTCGCGGGAGTACCCTCTACGAGCAGTACTTC.

By share, this clone counts as medium-sized. V usage is TRBV10-1 and J usage is TRBJ2-1; 9 positions agree with TRBD2. J gave up 6 bases and V 3 bases, and 9 bases lay outside the gene matches. Germline V gene data show CDR1 as WNHNN and CDR2 as SYGVQD (reference sequence). The CDR3 runs to 16 residues. CDR3 in amino acids: CASSDRTSVLGNEQFF. As DNA, the CDR3 is TGCGCCAGCAGTGATCGGACTAGCGTTCTCGGCAATGAGCAGTTCTTC.

The chain is built from TRBV29-1 and TRBJ2-7; possible D gene TRBD2, 6 bases. Germline CDR1 and CDR2: SQVTM and ANQGSEA. CDR3 length: 13 residues. Trimming took 6 bases from V and 3 from J, leaving 15 bases between them. The CDR3 coding sequence is TGCAGCGTAACTTTAGCGGAAAGCTACGAGCAGTACTTC. Amino acids: CSVTLAESYEQYF.

V gene TRBV27 combines with J gene TRBJ2-7; D is unclear. V was shortened by 4 bases and J by 0 bases, with 7 bases between the two germline ends. CDR3 length: 13 residues. Germline values: CDR1 MNHEY, CDR2 SMNVEV (reference sequence). CDR3 coding DNA: TGTGCCAGCAGTTGGCAGAACTCCTACGAGCAGTACTTC. Encoded protein: CASSWQNSYEQYF.

J is TRBJ2-6 and V is TRBV7-3, with a tentative D call TRBD2 (5 bases). The V end lost 2 bases, the J end lost 8 bases, and 7 bases lay between the germline ends. The CDR3 is made up of 13 amino acids. Germline assignment: CDR1 SGHTA and CDR2 FQGTGA. As DNA, the CDR3 is TGTGCCAGCAGCTTAGAGGGTACCAACGTCCTGACTTTC. This sequence encodes CASSLEGTNVLTF. The variable domain in full, with the rest retrieved from reference TRBV7-3 and TRBJ2-6, is GAGVSQTPSNKVTEKGKYVELRCDPISGHTALYWYRQSLGQGPEFLIYFQGTGAADDSGLPNDRFFAVRPEGSVSTLKIQRTERGDSAVYLCASSLEGTNVLTFGAGSRLTVL.

The rearrangement uses TRBV11-2 and TRBJ2-5, with D perhaps TRBD1 (6 bases). Deletions cut 10 bases from V and 4 bases from J, with 22 bases between. The germline CDR1 and CDR2 sequences are SGHAT and FQNNGV. CDR3 length: 15 amino acids. CDR3 region: CATRQTIQGLETQYF. DNA for the CDR3: TGTGCCACCAGACAAACAATACAGGGTTTAGAGACCCAGTACTTC.

This clone was detected once. The chain employs TRBV28 and TRBJ1-1; TRBD1 matches 9 bases. Germline V CDR1 and CDR2: MDHEN, SYDVKM. V gave up 4 bases and J gave up 11 bases; unmatched junction bases: 8. The CDR3 totals 13 residues. In DNA, the CDR3 is TGTGCCAGCAGTTCACAGGGGGCGAGTTTGGCTTTCTTT. Residues: CASSSQGASLAFF.

This clone is deemed large. The chain recombines TRBV7-2 with TRBJ2-7; no definite D call. The CDR3 contains 16 residues. From germline, CDR1 is SGHTA and CDR2 FQGNSA. V was clipped by 1 base and J by 2 bases, with 15 bases between them. CDR3 sequence: CASSLGIGQSPYEQYF. DNA of the CDR3: TGTGCCAGCAGCTTAGGGATTGGGCAGAGTCCCTACGAGCAGTACTTC.

In its sample, this clone was seen a few times. The gene calls are TRBV30 and TRBJ2-7; TRBD2 is a possible D gene (7 bases). Deletions cut 5 bases from V and 9 bases from J, with 20 bases between. The CDR3 totals 13 residues. Germline V gene lookup returns CDR1 GTSNPN and CDR2 SVGIG (reference sequence). CDR3 sequence reads: CAWQAGPLGGQYF. The DNA of the CDR3 is TGTGCCTGGCAAGCGGGACCCCTAGGGGGGCAGTACTTC.

V is TRBV28 and J is TRBJ2-4, with D tentatively TRBD1 (5 bases). The CDR3 consists of 15 residues. V lost 3 bases to trimming and J lost 6 bases, with 15 bases between them. Germline lookup yields CDR1 MDHEN and CDR2 SYDVKM. CDR3 amino acids: CASSFGGRQRNIQYF. CDR3 bases: TGTGCCAGCAGTTTTGGTGGGCGACAGAGAAACATTCAGTACTTC.